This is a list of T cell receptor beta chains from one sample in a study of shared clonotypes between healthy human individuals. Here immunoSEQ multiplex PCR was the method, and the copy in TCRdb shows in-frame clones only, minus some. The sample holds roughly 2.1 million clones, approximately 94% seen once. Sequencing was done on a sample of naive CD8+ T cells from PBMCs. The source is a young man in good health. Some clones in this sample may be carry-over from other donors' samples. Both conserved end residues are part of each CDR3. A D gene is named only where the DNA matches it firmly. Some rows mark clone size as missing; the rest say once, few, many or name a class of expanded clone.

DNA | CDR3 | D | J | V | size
TGTGCCAGCTCACATTCAGACTACGAGCAGTACTTC | CASSHSDYEQYF | . | TRBJ2-7 | TRBV18 | once
TGTGCCAGCAGTTTCCCGAAAGGAGGGGCCAATGAGCAGTTCTTC | CASSFPKGGANEQFF | . | TRBJ2-1 | TRBV28 | .
TGCGCCAGCAGCTACATGGGACAGCCTCAAGAGACCCAGTACTTC | CASSYMGQPQETQYF | TRBD1 | TRBJ2-5 | TRBV5-1 | .
TGTGCCAGCAGCTTAGACCCTTCCTACGAGCAGTACTTC | CASSLDPSYEQYF | . | TRBJ2-7 | TRBV13 | .
TGTGCCAGCAGCATTCAAACCAGGTTTTCGGGAGGCGAGGGCGGAAGGAGGACTGAAGCTTTCTTT | CASSIQTRFSGGEGGRRTEAFF | . | TRBJ1-1 | TRBV28 | .
TGTGCCAGCAGCCAGAGCTCCTACGAGCAGTACTTC | CASSQSSYEQYF | . | TRBJ2-7 | TRBV5-5 | once
TGTGCCAGTAGTATTATGGGAATACTGCACACCGGGGAGCTGTTTTTT | CASSIMGILHTGELFF | . | TRBJ2-2 | TRBV19 | .
TGTGCCAGCAGCGCAACAGGGGCAGAAGTAGAAGCTTTCTTT | CASSATGAEVEAFF | TRBD1 | TRBJ1-1 | TRBV7-2 | .
TGTGCCAGCAGCTTTCCCGGGACAGGGGACTTCGATGGCTACACCTTC | CASSFPGTGDFDGYTF | TRBD1 | TRBJ1-2 | TRBV11-1 | .
TGTGCCACCAGCCCTGCGGGATTACAAGAGACCCAGTACTTC | CATSPAGLQETQYF | . | TRBJ2-5 | TRBV15 | .
TGTGCCAGCAGCTTAGATGTGGGTCAGGAAATGAACACTGAAGCTTTCTTT | CASSLDVGQEMNTEAFF | . | TRBJ1-1 | TRBV11-2 | .
TGTGCCAGTAGTATACAGGACAGGGTTAACGAGCAGTACTTC | CASSIQDRVNEQYF | TRBD1 | TRBJ2-7 | TRBV19 | .
TGCAGCGTGGCAGGGAAAAACACTGAAGCTTTCTTT | CSVAGKNTEAFF | . | TRBJ1-1 | TRBV29-1 | .
TGTGCCAGCAGCACTGGACTAGCCCAGTACTTC | CASSTGLAQYF | TRBD2 | TRBJ2-4 | TRBV7-3 | .
TGTGCCAGCAGACCCGGGACAGGGCTTCAGCCCCAGCATTTT | CASRPGTGLQPQHF | TRBD1 | TRBJ1-5 | TRBV6-5 | .
TGTGCCAGCAGCTTGGAGGGCCTAAGGGGAACAGATACGCAGTATTTT | CASSLEGLRGTDTQYF | . | TRBJ2-3 | TRBV5-4 | .
TGTGCCAGCAGCGGGGGACAAACGTACCCAACTAATGAAAAACTGTTTTTT | CASSGGQTYPTNEKLFF | . | TRBJ1-4 | TRBV9 | .
TGTGCCATCAGTGGGACTAGCGGGAGGGCCAAGGAATACGAGCAGTACTTC | CAISGTSGRAKEYEQYF | TRBD2 | TRBJ2-7 | TRBV10-3 | .
TGTGCCAGTAGTATAGATCTGGGGAACACTGAAGCTTTCTTT | CASSIDLGNTEAFF | . | TRBJ1-1 | TRBV19 | .
TGTGCCAGCAGCTTAGAATGGGGGTTGGGCAATGAGCAGTTCTTC | CASSLEWGLGNEQFF | . | TRBJ2-1 | TRBV7-6 | .
TGTGCCAGCAGCTTAGGCCTCACTTCCGATACGCAGTATTTT | CASSLGLTSDTQYF | . | TRBJ2-3 | TRBV7-9 | .
TGTGCCTGGGGGGGAGCAGAGAACGGCTACGAGCAGTACTTC | CAWGGAENGYEQYF | . | TRBJ2-7 | TRBV30 | .
TGTGCCAGCAGCCCAAGCGGGAGAGGTTCGTATGAGCAGTTCTTC | CASSPSGRGSYEQFF | TRBD2 | TRBJ2-1 | TRBV9 | .
TGTGCCATAAACAGTCCAGAGTATAGCAATCAGCCCCAGCATTTT | CAINSPEYSNQPQHF | . | TRBJ1-5 | TRBV28 | .
TGTGCCAGCAGCTTAGGCAGGGACTATGGCTACACCTTC | CASSLGRDYGYTF | . | TRBJ1-2 | TRBV7-9 | few
TGTGCCAGTAGTATCCCGTATTCCTCGAACACTGAAGCTTTCTTT | CASSIPYSSNTEAFF | . | TRBJ1-1 | TRBV19 | .
TGTGCCAGCAGCATTAGCGGGAGGGCCTCCGATGAGCAGTTCTTC | CASSISGRASDEQFF | TRBD2 | TRBJ2-1 | TRBV5-5 | .
TGTGCCAGCAGCTTTTCAGGCGACACCGGGGAGCTGTTTTTT | CASSFSGDTGELFF | . | TRBJ2-2 | TRBV9 | .
TGTGCAAGTCGCCCTGGTGGAGGCGCCGATCCCGGGGAAGAATACGAGCAGTACTTC | CASRPGGGADPGEEYEQYF | . | TRBJ2-7 | TRBV12-2 | .